A single sample is the source of the 28 T cell receptor beta chains below, sequenced in a study of cytomegalovirus exposure and HLA in healthy donors. PCR employed 60 Vbeta and 13 Jbeta primers. The method was immunoSEQ multiplex PCR; TCRdb's version includes in-frame clones alone and lacks a portion of them. The sample records 100,000 to 150,000 clones, approximately 75% being singletons. The sequencing input was PBMCs. The receptors derive from a young man in good health and CMV-seronegative.

V usage is TRBV27 and J usage is TRBJ1-5; D is perhaps TRBD1 (6 bases). Trimming shortened V by 1 base and J by 2 bases, and 9 bases separated the two germline ends. The CDR3 is 15 residues long. Looked up from germline, CDR1 is MNHEY and CDR2 is SMNVEV (reference sequence). CDR3 DNA: TGTGCCAGCAGTTTATGGGGGCGCGGCAATCAGCCCCAGCATTTT. Translated, it gives CASSLWGRGNQPQHF.

The chain uses TRBV27 and TRBJ2-7; 8 nucleotides match TRBD1. Germline lookup yields CDR1 MNHEY and CDR2 SMNVEV (reference sequence). J lost 3 bases, V lost 6 bases, and 10 bases had no gene match. The CDR3 has 15 residues. CDR3 in amino acids: CASRGGQGPFYEQYF. DNA for the CDR3: TGTGCCAGCAGGGGAGGACAGGGACCCTTCTACGAGCAGTACTTC.

V gene TRBV28 combines with J gene TRBJ2-3; 9 bases are shared with TRBD2. V lost 5 bases to trimming and J lost 3 bases; unmatched junction nucleotides: 3. The germline V gene encodes CDR1 MDHEN and CDR2 SYDVKM. The CDR3 is made up of 14 amino acids. The CDR3 DNA is TGTGCCAGCAGTCCGGGACTAGCAACAGATACGCAGTATTTT. It encodes CASSPGLATDTQYF.

This sequence joins TRBV30 and TRBJ2-1, with 7 bases fitting TRBD2. The junction had 6 bases not matched to a gene; V was cut back by 2 bases and J by 5 bases. CDR1 is GTSNPN, CDR2 SVGIG, per germline (reference sequence). This CDR3 region has 14 residues. The CDR3 nucleotides are TGTGCCTGGAGTTTTGGACTAGGGGACAATGAGCAGTTCTTC. This gives the protein CAWSFGLGDNEQFF.

This clone has only a few counts. CDR3 residues: CARNPGAGRSYGYTF. The CDR3 region has the DNA TGTGCCAGAAACCCTGGGGCAGGGAGGAGCTATGGCTACACCTTC. The rearrangement joins TRBV5-3 to TRBJ1-2; a possible D gene is TRBD1 (5 bases). TRBV5-3 is an ORF for which the function is uncertain. Trimming pared 6 bases from V and 4 bases from J, leaving 19 bases between. The CDR3 length is 15 residues.

The chain recombines TRBV2 with TRBJ1-5; TRBD1 matches at 9 bases. Germline CDR1 and CDR2: SNHLY and FYNNEI. The CDR3 has 14 residues. The trim removed 8 bases at V and 4 bases at J, leaving 6 bases unmatched. CDR3 amino acids: CASEAGTGNQPQHF. The CDR3 region has the DNA TGTGCCAGCGAGGCAGGGACAGGGAATCAGCCCCAGCATTTT.

A few counts support this clone. The rearrangement joins TRBV4-1 to TRBJ2-7; D is undetermined. The germline gives CDR1 MGHRA, CDR2 YSYEKL. The V end lost 0 bases, the J end lost 2 bases, and 8 bases lay between the germline ends. The CDR3 is 14 residues long. This CDR3 reads CASSQDIQAYEQYF. As DNA, the CDR3 is TGCGCCAGCAGCCAAGATATCCAGGCCTACGAGCAGTACTTC.

The CDR3 bases are TGTGCCAGCAGCTTCACAGGGGCGGCTGAAGCTTTCTTT. This sequence encodes CASSFTGAAEAFF. The J gene is TRBJ1-1, the V gene TRBV7-2; 7 bases align to TRBD1. There are 13 residues in the CDR3. The junction had 4 bases not matched to a gene; V was cut back by 3 bases and J by 6 bases. The germline gives CDR1 SGHTA, CDR2 FQGNSA.

J is TRBJ2-7 and V is TRBV27, with 8 bases fitting TRBD1. V was clipped by 4 bases and J by 1 base; unmatched bases: 9. Germline CDR1 MNHEY, CDR2 SMNVEV (reference sequence). The CDR3 totals 16 residues. CDR3 in amino acids: CASSSSTGEKSYEQYF. The DNA of the CDR3 is TGTGCCAGCAGTTCGTCGACAGGGGAGAAGTCCTACGAGCAGTACTTC.

V is TRBV4-3 and J is TRBJ1-4; D unclear. This CDR3 has 18 amino acids. Germline loops: CDR1 LGHNA, CDR2 YSLEER. Between the trimmed V and J ends, which lost 0 bases and 2 bases, there was a span of 16 bases. The chain's CDR3 is CASSQDRSRDSTNEKLFF. The CDR3 DNA sequence: TGCGCCAGCAGCCAAGATAGATCGAGGGATTCCACTAATGAAAAACTGTTTTTT.

The chain joins TRBV18 to TRBJ1-1, with unresolved D. Trimming removed 3 bases at V and 6 bases at J, with 11 bases between. Germline CDR1 is KGHSH and CDR2 is LQKENI. CDR3 length: 13 amino acids. The CDR3 loop is CASSPGEAAEAFF. The DNA for the CDR3 is TGTGCCAGCTCACCCGGGGAGGCCGCTGAAGCTTTCTTT.

The chain carries TRBV6-5 and TRBJ2-3, with TRBD1 matching 7 bases. Germline V gives CDR1 MNHEY, CDR2 SVGAGI. This CDR3 spans 14 amino acids. V was pared by 5 bases and J by 5 bases, with 7 bases of the junction left unmatched. The chain's CDR3 is CASSNRGRIDTQYF. The CDR3, as DNA: TGTGCCAGCAGTAACAGGGGAAGGATAGATACGCAGTATTTT.

This rearrangement joins TRBV7-3 to TRBJ2-3, with D maybe TRBD1 (5 bases). Per germline, CDR1 SGHTA and CDR2 FQGTGA. The CDR3 has 13 amino acids. The V and J ends lost 3 bases and 6 bases respectively, with 10 bases between them. The CDR3 reads CASSFQGRDTQYF. The DNA for the CDR3 is TGTGCCAGCAGCTTCCAGGGTCGTGATACGCAGTATTTT.

The chain is built from TRBV28 and TRBJ2-7; TRBD1 agrees at 10 bases. From germline, CDR1 is MDHEN and CDR2 SYDVKM. CDR3 length: 12 residues. J lost 3 bases, V lost 8 bases, and 1 base had no gene match. CDR3 nucleotide sequence: TGTGCCAGCCGGACAGGGGGCTACGAGCAGTACTTC. This codes for CASRTGGYEQYF.

This clone appeared a few times. The DNA for the CDR3 is TGTGCCAGCGGAGAGGGGGTGGGGATGAACACTGAAGCTTTCTTT. Its translation: CASGEGVGMNTEAFF. V usage is TRBV9 and J usage is TRBJ1-1; a weak D match, TRBD1 (6 bases). There are 15 residues in the CDR3. The ends were cut back, 7 bases at V and 0 bases at J, with 16 bases in the middle. Germline-derived CDR1 and CDR2 are SGDLS and YYNGEE.

This clone turned up a few times. This chain connects TRBV4-3 to TRBJ2-1; TRBD2 matches at 8 bases. V gave up 2 bases and J gave up 1 base; unmatched junction bases: 16. CDR3 length equals 20 residues. Per the germline V gene, CDR1 is LGHNA and CDR2 is YSLEER. The DNA for the CDR3 is TGCGCCAGCAGCCAATTCCTTCCGGGGGGGCCGGAGATGTCCTACAATGAGCAGTTCTTC. This translates into CASSQFLPGGPEMSYNEQFF.

The DNA for the CDR3 is TGTGCCAGCAGCTTCAACCAGGGGCAGGAGGAGACCCAGTACTTC. Protein sequence: CASSFNQGQEETQYF. The J gene is TRBJ2-5, the V gene TRBV7-2; D is perhaps TRBD1 (6 bases). This CDR3 is built from 15 residues. The germline V gene has CDR1 SGHTA and CDR2 FQGNSA. V dropped 3 bases and J dropped 5 bases, with 16 bases sitting between them. The whole variable domain, filled in from reference TRBV7-2 and TRBJ2-5, reads GAGVSQSPSNKVTEKGKDVELRCDPISGHTALYWYRQSLGQGLEFLIYFQGNSAPDKSGLPSDRFSAERTGGSVSTLTIQRTQQEDSAVYLCASSFNQGQEETQYFGPGTRLLVL.

The chain uses TRBV28 and TRBJ1-1; maybe TRBD1 (5 bases). CDR1 is MDHEN, CDR2 SYDVKM, per germline. The V end was cut by 1 base, the J end by 6 bases, with 9 bases between. The CDR3 runs 13 residues. This chain's CDR3 is CASSLSYRSEAFF. In DNA form, the CDR3 reads TGTGCCAGCAGTTTATCCTACAGGTCTGAAGCTTTCTTT.

The rearrangement uses TRBV2 and TRBJ2-2; D remains unclear. Germline lookup yields CDR1 SNHLY and CDR2 FYNNEI. Between the trimmed V and J ends, which lost 3 bases and 0 bases, there was a span of 8 bases. CDR3 length: 15 residues. The CDR3 here is CASSELTTNTGELFF. The CDR3 region has the DNA TGTGCCAGCAGTGAGCTGACAACGAACACCGGGGAGCTGTTTTTT.

This clone has more than one count but fewer than ten. This chain joins TRBV6-4 and TRBJ2-3; a weak D match, TRBD1 (5 bases). With 2 bases removed from V and 4 bases from J, the gap between germline ends came to 10 bases. CDR3 length: 14 residues. Germline CDR1 MRHNA, CDR2 SNTAGT. This CDR3 reads CASSDGAAADTQYF. The CDR3 DNA reads TGTGCCAGCAGTGACGGGGCCGCGGCAGATACGCAGTATTTT.

This chain joins TRBV7-2 and TRBJ2-7, with 7 bases aligning to TRBD2. Germline V gene sequence: CDR1 SGHTA, CDR2 FQGNSA. The CDR3 covers 16 residues. With 0 bases clipped from V and 0 bases from J, the junction kept 5 bases outside the gene matches. The CDR3, as DNA: TGTGCCAGCAGCTTAGCGCTCCGGGGGGTCTCCTACGAGCAGTACTTC. Protein sequence: CASSLALRGVSYEQYF.

The gene calls are TRBV28 and TRBJ1-2; possibly TRBD1 for D (6 bases). V dropped 8 bases and J dropped 4 bases, with 14 bases sitting between them. Germline values: CDR1 MDHEN, CDR2 SYDVKM. The CDR3 extends over 13 amino acids. CDR3 amino acids: CASQDSSLYGYTF. The CDR3 nucleotides are TGTGCCAGCCAGGACAGCTCGCTCTATGGCTACACCTTC.

The chain is built from TRBV9 and TRBJ2-2, with TRBD2 matching 9 bases. V was clipped by 1 base and J by 5 bases; unmatched bases: 6. The CDR3 is 16 amino acids. Germline V CDR1 and CDR2: SGDLS, YYNGEE. CDR3 loop: CASSVLGGGATGELFF. The CDR3 region has the DNA TGTGCCAGCAGCGTACTGGGCGGGGGGGCAACCGGGGAGCTGTTTTTT.

This sequence joins TRBV5-5 and TRBJ1-4; D remains ambiguous. Trimming removed 2 bases from V and 4 bases from J, with 9 bases in between. Germline CDR1 is SGHKS and CDR2 is YYEKEE (reference sequence). The CDR3 consists of 14 residues. Written as DNA, the CDR3 is TGTGCCAGCAGCTTTGCGGGGTTTAATGAAAAACTGTTTTTT. Translated: CASSFAGFNEKLFF.

This clone was seen once. The rearrangement links TRBV2 to TRBJ2-1; 12 positions match TRBD2. This CDR3 has 13 amino acids. V dropped 4 bases and J dropped 8; count of bases not matched to a gene: 0. The germline CDR1 and CDR2 sequences are SNHLY and FYNNEI. CDR3 nucleotide sequence: TGTGCCAGCAGTGGACTAGCGGGGGATGAGCAGTTCTTC. Encoded protein: CASSGLAGDEQFF.

V and J are TRBV15 and TRBJ2-7; D perhaps matches TRBD2 (6 bases). V lost 0 bases to trimming and J lost 4 bases, with 7 bases between them. CDR1 LNHNV and CDR2 YYDKDF come from the germline V gene (reference sequence). The CDR3 contains 13 residues. CDR3 region: CATSRDGGYEQYF. The CDR3 DNA reads TGTGCCACCAGCAGAGATGGAGGGTACGAGCAGTACTTC.

V gene TRBV5-4 combines with J gene TRBJ2-5; D is perhaps TRBD1 (6 bases). The J call may be wrong; the DNA end is better matched by TRBJ2-7. Germline-derived CDR1 and CDR2 are SGHNT and YYREEE (reference sequence). The CDR3 contains 15 residues. CDR3 DNA: TGTGCCAGCAGCTTGGTGGCAGGGGAGCCCTACGAGCAGTACTTC. Amino acids: CASSLVAGEPYEQYF.

V and J are TRBV28 and TRBJ1-3; D remains unclear. CDR1 and CDR2 from the germline V gene are MDHEN and SYDVKM. The CDR3 loop spans 14 amino acids. V was trimmed by 3 bases and J by 0 bases, leaving 6 bases between them. The CDR3 DNA follows: TGTGCCAGCAGTTTGAAACTCTCTGGAAACACCATATATTTT. Amino acids: CASSLKLSGNTIYF.